Listed below are T cell receptor beta chains from one sample, sequenced in a study of cytomegalovirus exposure and HLA in healthy donors. Profiling relied on immunoSEQ multiplex PCR, and the TCRdb table lists in-frame clones only, not all of them. Here the sample spans 150,000 to 200,000 clones, roughly 86% being singletons. Sequencing was performed on PBMCs. These receptors all come from a man aged 18 to 29 in good health and CMV-seropositive. CDR3s include the opening cysteine and the closing phenylalanine or tryptophan. Fields, in order: J gene, clone size, V gene, D gene, CDR3 protein, CDR3 DNA. A D gene is named only where the DNA matches it firmly. Size is omitted from some rows. Given values are once, few, many or a class for expanded clones.

j_call: TRBJ2-5
clone_size: NA
v_call: TRBV7-9
d_call: NA
cdr3_aa: CASTSGPSGSQETQYF
cdr3_nt: TGTGCCAGCACCTCGGGCCCCAGCGGTTCCCAAGAGACCCAGTACTTC

j_call: TRBJ1-2
clone_size: NA
v_call: TRBV5-6
d_call: TRBD1
cdr3_aa: CASSLFTGEKGYTF
cdr3_nt: TGTGCCAGCAGCTTATTTACAGGGGAGAAAGGCTACACCTTC

j_call: TRBJ1-2
clone_size: NA
v_call: TRBV15
d_call: NA
cdr3_aa: CATSRGQGDGYTF
cdr3_nt: TGTGCCACCAGCAGAGGGCAGGGCGATGGCTACACCTTC

j_call: TRBJ2-1
clone_size: once
v_call: TRBV18
d_call: TRBD2
cdr3_aa: CASSPRREDPHNEQFF
cdr3_nt: TGTGCCAGCTCACCTCGACGGGAGGACCCGCACAATGAGCAGTTCTTC

j_call: TRBJ2-1
clone_size: NA
v_call: TRBV5-1
d_call: NA
cdr3_aa: CASSLGDLSSYNEQFF
cdr3_nt: TGCGCCAGCAGCTTGGGCGACTTGAGCTCCTACAATGAGCAGTTCTTC

j_call: TRBJ2-7
clone_size: NA
v_call: TRBV2
d_call: TRBD2
cdr3_aa: CASRGTSSYEQYF
cdr3_nt: TGTGCCAGCAGGGGGACTAGCTCCTACGAGCAGTACTTC

j_call: TRBJ2-7
clone_size: NA
v_call: TRBV6-1
d_call: TRBD1
cdr3_aa: CASSRSRDRGYEQYF
cdr3_nt: TGTGCCAGCAGCAGATCCCGGGACAGGGGGTACGAGCAGTACTTC

j_call: TRBJ2-1
clone_size: NA
v_call: TRBV29-1
d_call: TRBD2
cdr3_aa: CSVEIAGANNEQFF
cdr3_nt: TGCAGCGTTGAGATAGCGGGAGCCAACAATGAGCAGTTCTTC

j_call: TRBJ1-5
clone_size: NA
v_call: TRBV10-3
d_call: NA
cdr3_aa: CAISGTGSNQPQHF
cdr3_nt: TGTGCCATCAGTGGTACAGGGAGCAATCAGCCCCAGCATTTT

j_call: TRBJ2-6
clone_size: once
v_call: TRBV18
d_call: NA
cdr3_aa: CASSPFGSGANVLTF
cdr3_nt: TGTGCCAGCTCACCATTCGGCTCTGGGGCCAACGTCCTGACTTTC

j_call: TRBJ1-2
clone_size: NA
v_call: TRBV5-4
d_call: TRBD1
cdr3_aa: CASSFPGQGRGYTF
cdr3_nt: TGTGCCAGCAGCTTTCCGGGACAGGGCCGAGGCTACACCTTC

j_call: TRBJ2-5
clone_size: NA
v_call: TRBV6-5
d_call: TRBD2
cdr3_aa: CASSYSRLGGKETQYF
cdr3_nt: TGTGCCAGCAGTTACTCGAGGTTGGGAGGGAAGGAGACCCAGTACTTC

j_call: TRBJ2-7
clone_size: NA
v_call: TRBV5-1
d_call: TRBD2
cdr3_aa: CASSFGVRTSGTSRGDEQYF
cdr3_nt: TGCGCCAGCAGCTTTGGGGTCCGGACTAGCGGGACGTCCCGGGGGGACGAGCAGTACTTC

j_call: TRBJ1-1
clone_size: NA
v_call: TRBV2
d_call: TRBD1
cdr3_aa: CASSDGRGYTEAFF
cdr3_nt: TGTGCCAGCAGTGACGGCAGGGGGTACACTGAAGCTTTCTTT

j_call: TRBJ2-6
clone_size: many
v_call: TRBV15
d_call: NA
cdr3_aa: CATSRADSGANVLTF
cdr3_nt: TGTGCCACCAGCAGGGCCGATTCTGGGGCCAACGTCCTGACTTTC

j_call: TRBJ1-1
clone_size: NA
v_call: TRBV5-4
d_call: TRBD1
cdr3_aa: CASSTGGDTEAFF
cdr3_nt: TGTGCCAGCAGTACAGGGGGCGACACTGAAGCTTTCTTT

j_call: TRBJ2-3
clone_size: NA
v_call: TRBV25-1
d_call: TRBD1
cdr3_aa: CASSRTGGEIGADTQYF
cdr3_nt: TGTGCCAGCAGTCGGACAGGGGGCGAGATAGGCGCAGATACGCAGTATTTT

j_call: TRBJ2-2
clone_size: NA
v_call: TRBV27
d_call: TRBD2
cdr3_aa: CASSRRSGGKNTGELFF
cdr3_nt: TGTGCCAGCAGCCGAAGAAGCGGGGGGAAGAACACCGGGGAGCTGTTTTTT

j_call: TRBJ2-2
clone_size: NA
v_call: TRBV9
d_call: NA
cdr3_aa: CASSVRGTGPNTGELFF
cdr3_nt: TGTGCCAGCAGCGTAAGGGGCACAGGGCCGAACACCGGGGAGCTGTTTTTT

j_call: TRBJ2-5
clone_size: NA
v_call: TRBV5-1
d_call: TRBD2
cdr3_aa: CASSTLLAGEQETQYF
cdr3_nt: TGCGCCAGCAGCACCTTACTAGCGGGAGAACAAGAGACCCAGTACTTC

j_call: TRBJ2-5
clone_size: NA
v_call: TRBV5-4
d_call: NA
cdr3_aa: CASSLDPGGETQYF
cdr3_nt: TGTGCCAGCAGCTTGGACCCGGGTGGGGAGACCCAGTACTTC

j_call: TRBJ2-3
clone_size: NA
v_call: TRBV15
d_call: TRBD1
cdr3_aa: CATSRVQGGDTQYF
cdr3_nt: TGTGCCACCAGCAGAGTACAGGGGGGAGATACGCAGTATTTT

j_call: TRBJ1-5
clone_size: NA
v_call: TRBV6-1
d_call: TRBD1
cdr3_aa: CASLFGTGINQPQHF
cdr3_nt: TGTGCCAGCCTTTTCGGGACAGGGATAAACCAGCCCCAGCATTTT

j_call: TRBJ2-5
clone_size: NA
v_call: TRBV4-1
d_call: NA
cdr3_aa: CASSQATGLLREETQYF
cdr3_nt: TGCGCCAGCAGCCAAGCCACGGGACTTCTACGGGAAGAGACCCAGTACTTC

j_call: TRBJ2-7
clone_size: NA
v_call: TRBV7-9
d_call: TRBD1
cdr3_aa: CASSKLTGQGTYEQYF
cdr3_nt: TGTGCCAGCAGCAAACTCACCGGACAGGGCACCTACGAGCAGTACTTC

j_call: TRBJ2-3
clone_size: NA
v_call: TRBV25-1
d_call: TRBD2
cdr3_aa: CASSEGGDSTDTQYF
cdr3_nt: TGTGCCAGCAGTGAAGGGGGGGACAGCACAGATACGCAGTATTTT

j_call: TRBJ2-7
clone_size: NA
v_call: TRBV11-3
d_call: TRBD2
cdr3_aa: CASSPGTSGRNYEQYF
cdr3_nt: TGTGCCAGCAGCCCGGGGACTAGCGGGAGGAACTACGAGCAGTACTTC

j_call: TRBJ1-1
clone_size: NA
v_call: TRBV7-2
d_call: NA
cdr3_aa: CASSLGQGLGTEAFF
cdr3_nt: TGTGCCAGCAGCTTAGGGCAGGGCCTGGGCACTGAAGCTTTCTTT

j_call: TRBJ2-1
clone_size: NA
v_call: TRBV9
d_call: NA
cdr3_aa: CASAVATGYNEQFF
cdr3_nt: TGTGCCAGCGCCGTAGCTACCGGTTACAATGAGCAGTTCTTC

j_call: TRBJ2-2
clone_size: NA
v_call: TRBV28
d_call: TRBD2
cdr3_aa: CASSSGTSAVNTGELFF
cdr3_nt: TGTGCCAGCAGTTCCGGGACTAGCGCAGTGAACACCGGGGAGCTGTTTTTT

j_call: TRBJ1-1
clone_size: NA
v_call: TRBV19
d_call: NA
cdr3_aa: CASSIEQNTEAFF
cdr3_nt: TGTGCCAGTAGTATCGAACAGAACACTGAAGCTTTCTTT

j_call: TRBJ1-1
clone_size: few
v_call: TRBV29-1
d_call: TRBD1
cdr3_aa: CSVEAPGGGRMNTEAFF
cdr3_nt: TGCAGCGTTGAAGCTCCAGGGGGCGGAAGGATGAACACTGAAGCTTTCTTT

j_call: TRBJ2-7
clone_size: NA
v_call: TRBV25-1
d_call: NA
cdr3_aa: CASSPHRQDTYEQYF
cdr3_nt: TGTGCCAGCAGTCCCCACAGACAGGACACCTACGAGCAGTACTTC

j_call: TRBJ2-7
clone_size: NA
v_call: TRBV15
d_call: TRBD2
cdr3_aa: CATSRDTTSGYEQYF
cdr3_nt: TGTGCCACCAGCAGAGATACGACTAGCGGCTACGAGCAGTACTTC

j_call: TRBJ2-1
clone_size: NA
v_call: TRBV29-1
d_call: TRBD1
cdr3_aa: CSVGGGTWGQGVLKGSYNEQFF
cdr3_nt: TGCAGCGTCGGTGGGGGCACTTGGGGACAGGGAGTTTTAAAAGGTTCCTACAATGAGCAGTTCTTC

j_call: TRBJ2-7
clone_size: NA
v_call: TRBV19
d_call: NA
cdr3_aa: CASSIDRGEQYF
cdr3_nt: TGTGCCAGTAGTATAGACAGGGGCGAGCAGTACTTC

j_call: TRBJ2-7
clone_size: NA
v_call: TRBV28
d_call: TRBD1
cdr3_aa: CASNPGGLYEQYF
cdr3_nt: TGTGCCAGCAACCCAGGGGGCCTCTACGAGCAGTACTTC

j_call: TRBJ1-3
clone_size: NA
v_call: TRBV28
d_call: TRBD1
cdr3_aa: CASSAPGDRAGNTIYF
cdr3_nt: TGTGCCAGCAGTGCCCCGGGGGACAGGGCTGGAAACACCATATATTTT

j_call: TRBJ1-4
clone_size: NA
v_call: TRBV6-5
d_call: NA
cdr3_aa: CASSAYREEEKLFF
cdr3_nt: TGTGCCAGCAGTGCTTACAGGGAAGAGGAAAAACTGTTTTTT

j_call: TRBJ2-1
clone_size: NA
v_call: TRBV9
d_call: NA
cdr3_aa: CASSLVLANEQFF
cdr3_nt: TGTGCCAGCAGCCTTGTCCTAGCGAATGAGCAGTTCTTC

j_call: TRBJ2-2
clone_size: NA
v_call: TRBV27
d_call: NA
cdr3_aa: CASSLGNRVNTGELFF
cdr3_nt: TGTGCCAGCAGTTTGGGGAACAGGGTGAACACCGGGGAGCTGTTTTTT

j_call: TRBJ2-7
clone_size: NA
v_call: TRBV29-1
d_call: TRBD2
cdr3_aa: CSVGGAGLAGEFRDEQYF
cdr3_nt: TGCAGCGTCGGAGGGGCGGGACTAGCGGGAGAATTTCGGGACGAGCAGTACTTC

j_call: TRBJ2-7
clone_size: NA
v_call: TRBV5-1
d_call: TRBD1
cdr3_aa: CASSLGRTGGNEQYF
cdr3_nt: TGCGCCAGCAGCTTGGGACGGACAGGGGGCAACGAGCAGTACTTC

j_call: TRBJ2-1
clone_size: NA
v_call: TRBV28
d_call: TRBD1
cdr3_aa: CASRTGHNEQFF
cdr3_nt: TGTGCCTCTAGGACAGGGCATAATGAGCAGTTCTTC

j_call: TRBJ1-2
clone_size: NA
v_call: TRBV4-1
d_call: TRBD1
cdr3_aa: CASSQLSGTGGAYTF
cdr3_nt: TGCGCCAGCAGCCAATTGAGTGGGACAGGGGGCGCCTACACCTTC

j_call: TRBJ2-7
clone_size: few
v_call: TRBV27
d_call: NA
cdr3_aa: CASSPGTPLGEQYF
cdr3_nt: TGTGCCAGCAGCCCGGGGACACCCCTGGGGGAGCAGTACTTC

j_call: TRBJ2-7
clone_size: NA
v_call: TRBV28
d_call: NA
cdr3_aa: CASSLYAGYSSYEQYF
cdr3_nt: TGTGCCAGCAGTTTATACGCAGGATATAGCTCCTACGAGCAGTACTTC

j_call: TRBJ2-5
clone_size: NA
v_call: TRBV5-4
d_call: TRBD1
cdr3_aa: CASSYSGTGKETQYF
cdr3_nt: TGTGCCAGCAGCTACTCCGGGACAGGGAAGGAGACCCAGTACTTC

j_call: TRBJ1-1
clone_size: once
v_call: TRBV30
d_call: NA
cdr3_aa: CAWSRTRTGTEAFF
cdr3_nt: TGTGCCTGGAGTAGAACGAGGACTGGAACTGAAGCTTTCTTT

j_call: TRBJ1-3
clone_size: NA
v_call: TRBV5-1
d_call: TRBD1
cdr3_aa: CASSSGTVSGNTIYF
cdr3_nt: TGCGCCAGCAGCTCGGGGACAGTCTCTGGAAACACCATATATTTT

j_call: TRBJ1-2
clone_size: NA
v_call: TRBV11-3
d_call: TRBD1
cdr3_aa: CASSLGQGARNYGYTF
cdr3_nt: TGTGCCAGCAGCCTTGGACAGGGGGCGAGGAACTATGGCTACACCTTC

j_call: TRBJ2-1
clone_size: NA
v_call: TRBV5-4
d_call: TRBD1
cdr3_aa: CASSRGTGVNNEQFF
cdr3_nt: TGTGCCAGCAGCCGTGGGACAGGGGTTAACAATGAGCAGTTCTTC